This is a list of T cell receptor beta chains from one sample in a study of PD-L1 blockade in urothelial cancer. Clones were read by immunoSEQ multiplex PCR, and TCRdb kept only the in-frame ones, dropping some. Seen here are about 130,000 clones, roughly 83% observed once, and the top ten hold roughly 2.9%. This specimen consisted of PBMCs, obtained around atezolizumab (anti-PD-L1) treatment. The receptor set was obtained from a man between 45 and 60 years old with urothelial cancer. Each CDR3 is given without its conserved first and last residue. A D gene is named only where the DNA matches it firmly. The size of a clone is reported for some rows only, either as once, few or many, or as a class for expanded clones.

NA | TRBJ1-3 | NA | 11 | TRBV7-9 | ASRPGTGNTIY
NA | TRBJ2-5 | NA | 14 | TRBV5-6 | ASSLAGNRVQETQY
many | TRBJ2-2 | NA | 13 | TRBV2 | ASRGGTRTGGELF
NA | TRBJ2-1 | TRBD2 | 16 | TRBV27 | ASRTLAGARKVLNEQF
NA | TRBJ2-7 | TRBD2 | 12 | TRBV7-3 | ASIPLAGGYEQY
NA | TRBJ1-4 | NA | 12 | TRBV2 | ASRSDSYNEKLF
once | TRBJ1-1 | NA | 13 | TRBV4-2 | ASSQDIGRNTEAF
NA | TRBJ2-6 | TRBD2 | 13 | TRBV28 | ASRLAGTGANVLT
NA | TRBJ1-3 | NA | 13 | TRBV5-5 | ASSPSGGRGNTIY
NA | TRBJ2-1 | TRBD2 | 13 | TRBV5-1 | ASSDSGRADNEQF
NA | TRBJ1-6 | TRBD1 | 12 | TRBV28 | ASSSGQGYSPLH
few | TRBJ1-1 | NA | 12 | TRBV28 | ASSFGRGGTEAF
NA | TRBJ2-1 | TRBD2 | 13 | TRBV14 | ASSLSGTAYNEQF
NA | TRBJ2-7 | TRBD2 | 13 | TRBV9 | ASSATVAGSYEQY
NA | TRBJ2-5 | NA | 14 | TRBV18 | ASSASRQQYQETQY
NA | TRBJ2-7 | NA | 11 | TRBV18 | ASSPNTHYEQY
once | TRBJ2-3 | TRBD2 | 13 | TRBV7-8 | ASSLVGGSIDTQY
NA | TRBJ2-1 | TRBD1 | 13 | TRBV7-3 | ASSLSGTAYNEQF
once | TRBJ2-7 | TRBD1 | 14 | TRBV7-9 | ASSPNPGQGAREQY
NA | TRBJ2-5 | TRBD1 | 12 | TRBV28 | ASKEQGDGETQY
NA | TRBJ2-7 | TRBD2 | 12 | TRBV5-4 | ASSLGGSTYEQY
NA | TRBJ2-2 | TRBD2 | 13 | TRBV11-3 | ASSLASGNTGELF
once | TRBJ2-1 | TRBD2 | 14 | TRBV11-3 | ASSSGGGDFYNEQF
many | TRBJ2-2 | NA | 10 | TRBV19 | ASSTYTGELF
few | TRBJ1-2 | NA | 10 | TRBV28 | ASSAPGRDYT
NA | TRBJ2-1 | TRBD2 | 13 | TRBV2 | ASSDASGRANEQF
few | TRBJ2-3 | TRBD2 | 15 | TRBV5-1 | ASSRLAGHGSTDTQY
many | TRBJ2-2 | NA | 12 | TRBV2 | ASRTAQWTGELF
NA | TRBJ2-7 | NA | 12 | TRBV5-1 | ASSQAGGHYEQY
NA | TRBJ2-1 | TRBD2 | 16 | TRBV7-9 | ASSFTSGSLGHGNEQF
NA | TRBJ2-1 | TRBD2 | 13 | TRBV2 | ASSGSGRAYNEQF
NA | TRBJ2-5 | NA | 11 | TRBV5-8 | ASSLAYIETQY
NA | TRBJ2-5 | TRBD2 | 15 | TRBV2 | ASSELSSGRIGETQY
once | TRBJ2-2 | NA | 12 | TRBV10-3 | AISELSNTGELF
NA | TRBJ1-1 | NA | 13 | TRBV28 | ASSAAQVLNTEAF
NA | TRBJ2-1 | NA | 12 | TRBV6-1 | ASIPATDYNEQF
few | TRBJ2-7 | NA | 12 | TRBV18 | ASSRDSISYEQY
NA | TRBJ2-7 | TRBD1 | 12 | TRBV19 | ASSILTGSYEQY
NA | TRBJ1-1 | TRBD1 | 12 | TRBV6-5 | ASRRDSLNTEAF
NA | TRBJ2-1 | TRBD2 | 14 | TRBV10-3 | AITPGREHVGNEQF
once | TRBJ1-2 | NA | 11 | TRBV28 | ASSLDRDYGYT
NA | TRBJ1-6 | TRBD1 | 11 | TRBV19 | ASSGQGRSPLH
NA | TRBJ2-1 | TRBD2 | 13 | TRBV30 | AWSEILAGVAEQF
NA | TRBJ2-7 | TRBD1 | 13 | TRBV7-6 | ASSRRDRGFNEQY
NA | TRBJ2-2 | TRBD2 | 14 | TRBV5-4 | ASSSLSGGATGELF
NA | TRBJ2-2 | TRBD2 | 17 | TRBV4-2 | ASSHHRGGLAGNTGELF
few | TRBJ1-5 | NA | 12 | TRBV5-6 | ASSLAQVNQPQH
few | TRBJ2-7 | NA | 14 | TRBV5-4 | ASSLGGGKSSYEQY
NA | TRBJ2-3 | NA | 13 | TRBV7-9 | ASSPRRVGTDTQY
NA | TRBJ1-5 | NA | 12 | TRBV10-3 | AISRENSNQPQH
NA | TRBJ2-7 | TRBD1 | 13 | TRBV19 | ASSIEGQGVYEQY
NA | TRBJ1-1 | NA | 13 | TRBV18 | ASSPGSSMNTEAF
few | TRBJ1-1 | NA | 12 | TRBV11-2 | ASSLKGGGTEAF
NA | TRBJ2-3 | TRBD2 | 15 | TRBV7-9 | ASSLLIAGTNTDTQY
NA | TRBJ2-2 | TRBD1 | 12 | TRBV6-1 | ASSEQGAAGELF
NA | TRBJ2-5 | NA | 14 | TRBV6-5 | ASSYSSTVGGETQY
once | TRBJ2-7 | TRBD1 | 12 | TRBV27 | ASSRGQGSYEQY
NA | TRBJ2-3 | TRBD2 | 15 | TRBV7-9 | ASRQAMGLAGADTQY